This T cell receptor beta chain is drawn from a study of T cells in localized non-small cell lung cancer. General observations from the study: Since sequencing was restricted to only one region of the tumor, intratumor heterogeneity remains a possibility.

This clone showed up just once. Its antigen is still unknown. TCRdb's copy holds only in-frame clones and misses some; the assay was immunoSEQ multiplex PCR. The sample includes fewer than 30,000 clones, about nine tenths of them seen just once. The CDR3 has 13 residues. Between the trimmed V and J ends, which lost 0 bases and 8 bases, there was a span of 7 bases. Looked up from germline, CDR1 is LGHNA and CDR2 is YSLEER. This specimen was peripheral blood, taken before any cancer treatment. The genes are TRBV4-3 and TRBJ1-4; D ambiguous. The clonotype comes from a woman aged 40-75 years with stage I lung adenocarcinoma. The DNA for the CDR3 is TGCGCCAGCAGCCAAGATTTGAGAGAAAAACTGTTTTTT. Translation gives CASSQDLREKLFF.